This is a list of T cell receptor beta chains from one sample in a study of CD8 T cells in ankylosing spondylitis. TCRdb ran MiXCR on the 5' RACE reads and lists one entry per CDR3 protein. Of about 330,000 distinct CDR3 sequences listed, roughly 8% are singletons. Sequenced material: blood, either unsorted or a sorted T cell fraction (not recorded which). The receptors here all came from a male donor with ankylosing spondylitis. Both conserved end residues are part of each CDR3. Each record gives: CDR3 length, J gene, V gene, clone size, D gene, CDR3 protein, CDR3 DNA. D genes are given only for firm matches. Rows give clone size only sometimes, using once, few, many, or a class for an expanded clone.

length: 14; J: TRBJ2-3; V: TRBV11-2; size: many; D: -; CDR3: CASSTMHSSDTQYF; DNA: TGTGCCAGCAGCACCATGCACAGTTCGGATACGCAGTATTTT
length: 15; J: TRBJ1-2; V: TRBV5-5; size: -; D: -; CDR3: CASSSGPSEGYGYTF; DNA: TGTGCCAGCAGCTCAGGACCCTCAGAGGGCTATGGCTACACCTTC
length: 15; J: TRBJ2-5; V: TRBV5-6; size: few; D: -; CDR3: CASSLAAGAGETQYF; DNA: TGTGCCAGCAGCTTGGCCGCGGGCGCCGGGGAGACCCAGTACTTC
length: 17; J: TRBJ2-7; V: TRBV5-1; size: -; D: TRBD2; CDR3: CASSSGARTSGIYEQYF; DNA: TGCGCCAGCAGCTCTGGCGCCCGGACTAGCGGGATTTACGAGCAGTACTTC
length: 16; J: TRBJ2-3; V: TRBV18; size: -; D: TRBD2; CDR3: CASSPGLAGGADTQYF; DNA: TGTGCCAGCTCACCCGGACTAGCGGGAGGGGCAGATACGCAGTATTTT
length: 13; J: TRBJ2-5; V: TRBV29-1; size: -; D: -; CDR3: CSVTDSRRETQYF; DNA: TGCAGCGTGACGGACAGCCGTCGGGAGACCCAGTACTTC
length: 14; J: TRBJ2-2; V: TRBV6-1; size: -; D: -; CDR3: CASTGLYATGELFF; DNA: TGTGCCAGCACCGGGTTGTACGCCACCGGGGAGCTGTTTTTT
length: 12; J: TRBJ1-1; V: TRBV9; size: few; D: -; CDR3: CASSDRHSEAFF; DNA: TGTGCCAGCAGCGACAGGCATTCTGAAGCTTTCTTT
length: 11; J: TRBJ2-7; V: TRBV29-1; size: many; D: -; CDR3: CSGVQSYEQYF; DNA: TGCAGCGGGGTTCAATCCTACGAGCAGTACTTC
length: 15; J: TRBJ1-6; V: TRBV30; size: few; D: TRBD1; CDR3: CASDRAERMGSPLHF; DNA: TGTGCCTCGGACAGGGCCGAGCGGATGGGGTCACCCCTCCACTTT
length: 17; J: TRBJ1-5; V: TRBV4-2; size: -; D: -; CDR3: CASSQGLTLPRDQPQHF; DNA: TGTGCCAGCAGCCAAGGGCTGACCCTACCTAGGGATCAGCCCCAGCATTTT
length: 16; J: TRBJ1-5; V: TRBV27; size: -; D: TRBD1; CDR3: CASSLSHGTVNQPQHF; DNA: TGTGCCAGCAGTTTATCACACGGGACAGTAAATCAGCCCCAGCATTTT
length: 15; J: TRBJ2-7; V: TRBV4-2; size: many; D: TRBD1; CDR3: CASSQDRGQGYEQYF; DNA: TGTGCCAGCAGCCAAGATCGGGGACAGGGCTACGAGCAGTACTTC